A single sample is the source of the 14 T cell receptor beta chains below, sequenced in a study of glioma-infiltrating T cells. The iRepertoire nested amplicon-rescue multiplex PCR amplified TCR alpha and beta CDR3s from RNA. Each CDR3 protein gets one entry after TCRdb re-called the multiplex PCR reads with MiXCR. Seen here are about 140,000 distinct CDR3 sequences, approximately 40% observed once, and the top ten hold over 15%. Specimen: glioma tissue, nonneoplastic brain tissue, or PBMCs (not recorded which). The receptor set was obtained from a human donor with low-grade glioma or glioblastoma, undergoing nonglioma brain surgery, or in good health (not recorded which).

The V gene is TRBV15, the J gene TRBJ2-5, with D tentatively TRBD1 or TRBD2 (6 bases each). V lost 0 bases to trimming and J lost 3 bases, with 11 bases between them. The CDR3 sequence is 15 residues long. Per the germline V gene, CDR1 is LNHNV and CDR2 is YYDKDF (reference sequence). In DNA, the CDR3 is TGTGCCACCAGCAGAGATTCGGGGGCAGAAGAGACCCAGTACTTC. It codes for CATSRDSGAEETQYF. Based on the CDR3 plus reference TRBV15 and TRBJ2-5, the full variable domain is DAMVIQNPRYQVTQFGKPVTLSCSQTLNHNVMYWYQQKSSQAPKLLFHYYDKDFNNEADTPDNFQSRRPNTSFCFLDIRSPGLGDTAMYLCATSRDSGAEETQYFGPGTRLLVL.

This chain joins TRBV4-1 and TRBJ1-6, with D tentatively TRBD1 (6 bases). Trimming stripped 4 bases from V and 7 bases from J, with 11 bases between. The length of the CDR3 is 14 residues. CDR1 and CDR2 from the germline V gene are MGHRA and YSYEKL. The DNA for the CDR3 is TGCGCCAGCAGCCGCGGACAGCTCAATTCACCCCTCCACTTT. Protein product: CASSRGQLNSPLHF.

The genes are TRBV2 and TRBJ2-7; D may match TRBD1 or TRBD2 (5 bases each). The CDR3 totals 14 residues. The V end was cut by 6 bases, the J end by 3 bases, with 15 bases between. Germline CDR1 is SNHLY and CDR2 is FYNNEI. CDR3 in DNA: TGTGCCAGCAGCTTAGACGGGACGGGCTACGAGCAGTACTTC. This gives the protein CASSLDGTGYEQYF.

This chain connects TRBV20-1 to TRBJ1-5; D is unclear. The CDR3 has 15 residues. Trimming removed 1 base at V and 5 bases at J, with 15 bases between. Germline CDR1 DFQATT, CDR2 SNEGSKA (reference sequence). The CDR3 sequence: CSARGALVRDQPQHF. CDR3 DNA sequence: TGCAGTGCTAGAGGGGCCCTTGTAAGGGATCAGCCCCAGCATTTT.

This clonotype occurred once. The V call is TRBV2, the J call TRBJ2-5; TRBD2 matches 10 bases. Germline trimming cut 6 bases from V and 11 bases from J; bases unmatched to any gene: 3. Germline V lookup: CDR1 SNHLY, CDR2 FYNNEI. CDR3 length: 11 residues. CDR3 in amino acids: CASRKLAGQYF. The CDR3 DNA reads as TGTGCCAGCAGAAAACTAGCGGGGCAGTACTTC.

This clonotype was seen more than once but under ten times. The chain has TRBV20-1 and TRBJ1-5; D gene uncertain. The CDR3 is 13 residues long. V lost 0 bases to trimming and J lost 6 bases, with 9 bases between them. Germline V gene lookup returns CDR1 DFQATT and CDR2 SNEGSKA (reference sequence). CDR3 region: CSARDWGSQPQHF. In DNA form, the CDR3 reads TGCAGTGCTAGAGATTGGGGAAGTCAGCCCCAGCATTTT.

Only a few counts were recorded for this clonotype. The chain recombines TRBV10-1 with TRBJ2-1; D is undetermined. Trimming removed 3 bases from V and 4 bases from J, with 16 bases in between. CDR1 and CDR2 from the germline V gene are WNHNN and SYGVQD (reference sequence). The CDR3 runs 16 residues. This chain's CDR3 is CASSDEVQRPYNEQFF. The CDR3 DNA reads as TGCGCCAGCAGTGATGAAGTACAGAGGCCGTACAATGAGCAGTTCTTC.

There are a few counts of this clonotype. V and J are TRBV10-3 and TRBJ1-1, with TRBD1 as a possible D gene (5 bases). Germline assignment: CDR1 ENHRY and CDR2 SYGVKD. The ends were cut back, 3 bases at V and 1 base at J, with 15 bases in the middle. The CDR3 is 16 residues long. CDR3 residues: CAISEWAGGRNTEAFF. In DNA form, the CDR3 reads TGTGCCATCAGTGAATGGGCCGGGGGGAGGAACACTGAAGCTTTCTTT.

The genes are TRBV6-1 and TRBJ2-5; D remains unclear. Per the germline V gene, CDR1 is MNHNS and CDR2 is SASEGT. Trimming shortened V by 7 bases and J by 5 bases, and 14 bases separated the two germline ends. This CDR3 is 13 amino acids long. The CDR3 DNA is TGTGCCAGCACCTGGGGAAATAGGGAGACCCAGTACTTC. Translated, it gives CASTWGNRETQYF.

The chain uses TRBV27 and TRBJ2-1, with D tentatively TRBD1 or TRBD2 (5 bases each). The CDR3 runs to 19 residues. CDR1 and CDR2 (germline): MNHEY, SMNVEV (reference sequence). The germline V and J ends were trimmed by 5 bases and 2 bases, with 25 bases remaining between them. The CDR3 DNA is TGTGCCAGCAGTCCGATATCGGGACCAGTCCCTTTGGCCTACAATGAGCAGTTCTTC. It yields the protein CASSPISGPVPLAYNEQFF.

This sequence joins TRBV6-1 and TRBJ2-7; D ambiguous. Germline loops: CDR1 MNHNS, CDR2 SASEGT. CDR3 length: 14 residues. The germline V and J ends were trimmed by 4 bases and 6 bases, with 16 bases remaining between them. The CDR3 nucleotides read TGTGCCAGCAGTGTCTTGGGAAAATCTGTCGAGCAGTACTTC. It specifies CASSVLGKSVEQYF.

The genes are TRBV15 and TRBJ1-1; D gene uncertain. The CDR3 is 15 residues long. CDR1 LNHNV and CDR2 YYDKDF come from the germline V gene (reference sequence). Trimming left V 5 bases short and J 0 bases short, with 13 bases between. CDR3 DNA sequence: TGTGCCACCAGCCCTAGGATCAGCATGAACACTGAAGCTTTCTTT. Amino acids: CATSPRISMNTEAFF. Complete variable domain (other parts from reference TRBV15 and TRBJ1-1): DAMVIQNPRYQVTQFGKPVTLSCSQTLNHNVMYWYQQKSSQAPKLLFHYYDKDFNNEADTPDNFQSRRPNTSFCFLDIRSPGLGDTAMYLCATSPRISMNTEAFFGQGTRLTVV.

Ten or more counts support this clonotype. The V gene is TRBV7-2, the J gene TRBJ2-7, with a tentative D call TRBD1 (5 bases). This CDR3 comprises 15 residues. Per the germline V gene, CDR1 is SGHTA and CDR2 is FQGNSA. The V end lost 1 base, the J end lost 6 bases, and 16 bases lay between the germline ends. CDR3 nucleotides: TGTGCCAGCAGCTTAGTGCCAGGGTTCCGAAGCGAGCAGTACTTC. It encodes CASSLVPGFRSEQYF.

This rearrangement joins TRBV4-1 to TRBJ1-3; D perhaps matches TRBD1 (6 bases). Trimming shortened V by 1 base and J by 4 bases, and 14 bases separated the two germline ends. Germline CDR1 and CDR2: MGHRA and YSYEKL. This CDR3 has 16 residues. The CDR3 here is CASSQVPGARGNTIYF. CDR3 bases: TGCGCCAGCAGCCAAGTCCCGGGGGCAAGGGGAAACACCATATATTTT.